This T cell receptor beta chain originates from a study of beta chain features in type 1 diabetes. Notes on the study in general: Shortening that was moderate but significant affected the TCRB CDR3s of Type 1 diabetes patients in all four CD4+ subsets. Any HLA type influence on TCRB rearrangement was left unresolved here. Compared to healthy donors, patients appeared to have naive, central memory and Treg TCRB repertoires that were more alike.

This CDR3 is built from 12 residues. Germline assignment: CDR1 SQVTM and CDR2 ANQGSEA. V was clipped by 7 bases and J by 3 bases; unmatched bases: 2. Of note for this clone: What it binds is unknown.

Every bit of the isolated RNA underwent reverse transcription, so sequencing read expressed TCRB transcripts. Using immunoSEQ multiplex PCR, the repertoire was profiled, and TCRdb retains in-frame clones only, with some absent. Among 500,000 to 850,000 clones listed, over 11% were seen once. Averaging approximately 120 mL, one heparinised blood draw came from each individual donor. Sample: naive CD4+ T cells from blood. This receptor was obtained from a man younger than 35 with type 1 diabetes. The rearrangement uses TRBV29-1 and TRBJ1-1; 10 bases fit TRBD1. The CDR3 protein is CSAGQGDTEAFF. The CDR3 DNA follows: TGCAGCGCCGGACAGGGGGACACTGAAGCTTTCTTT.